The entry below describes one T cell receptor (beta chain). Its specificity is not known. The table came from immunoSEQ multiplex PCR; TCRdb's copy has only in-frame clones and leaves some out. The sample has 100,000 to 150,000 clones, roughly 92% seen once. The data are from a study of T cell responses to AZD1222 COVID-19 vaccine. Overall study results and limits: White British donors predominated, females outnumbered males, and clonal diversity was possibly underestimated. Baseline seropositives among AZD1222 recipients totaled only five to seven. CD4 TCRs covered the whole spike, strongest at regions 160-218 and 743-854.

The CDR3 loop spans 16 amino acids. Germline V gene data show CDR1 as MDHEN and CDR2 as SYDVKM. V was clipped by 6 bases and J by 7 bases; unmatched bases: 11. The TCR comes from an adult who received the AZD1222 COVID-19 vaccine. Specimen: peripheral blood, collected 28 days after the second AZD1222 dose. This sequence joins TRBV28 and TRBJ2-3, with 12 positions matching TRBD2. The CDR3 protein is CASSGILAGGSNTQYF. CDR3 nucleotides: TGTGCCAGCAGCGGGATTCTAGCGGGGGGGTCTAATACGCAGTATTTT. Drawing the rest from reference TRBV28 and TRBJ2-3, the complete variable domain is DVKVTQSSRYLVKRTGEKVFLECVQDMDHENMFWYRQDPGLGLRLIYFSYDVKMKEKGDIPEGYSVSREKKERFSLILESASTNQTSMYLCASSGILAGGSNTQYFGPGTRLTVL.